Below are 26 T cell receptor beta chains sequenced from a single sample in a study of breast tumors, draining lymph nodes, adjacent tissues. TCRdb used MiXCR to reprocess the multiplex PCR reads, holding one entry per CDR3 protein. The sample shows approximately 210,000 distinct CDR3 sequences, roughly 32% of them seen only once. Samples came from axillary lymph nodes draining the breast cancer. Sequences were obtained from axillary lymph node tissue. The receptors shown here come from a female donor with breast cancer. Some clones in this sample may be carry-over from other donors' samples.

This clonotype has at least ten counts. The chain has TRBV20-1 and TRBJ2-3; TRBD1 is a possible D gene (5 bases). CDR3 size: 12 residues. V lost 4 bases to trimming and J lost 3 bases, with 8 bases between them. Germline V gives CDR1 DFQATT, CDR2 SNEGSKA (reference sequence). The CDR3 sequence is CSAMDITDTQYF. In nucleotides, the CDR3 is TGCAGTGCTATGGACATTACAGATACGCAGTATTTT.

This clonotype came up many times. This sequence joins TRBV7-8 and TRBJ2-7; D remains unclear. V lost 6 bases and J 4 bases, leaving 10 bases between the germline ends. The CDR3 consists of 12 residues. Germline V gene data show CDR1 as SGHVS and CDR2 as FQNEAQ. CDR3 protein: CASSLRSYEQYF. CDR3 bases: TGTGCCAGCAGTTTAAGGAGTTACGAGCAGTACTTC.

This clonotype was seen ten or more times. The chain is built from TRBV18 and TRBJ2-7; D unclear. CDR1 is KGHSH, CDR2 LQKENI, per germline. The CDR3 is 13 amino acids. Trimming removed 6 bases at V and 4 bases at J, with 13 bases between. The CDR3: CASSASPGYEQYF. As DNA, the CDR3 is TGTGCCAGCTCCGCTTCCCCTGGATACGAGCAGTACTTC.

This clonotype showed up many times. V usage is TRBV9 and J usage is TRBJ2-5; D possibly uses TRBD1 or TRBD2 (5 bases each). This CDR3 comprises 14 residues. V shed 6 bases and J shed 3 bases, with 15 bases lying between them. The germline V gene has CDR1 SGDLS and CDR2 YYNGEE. The CDR3 loop is CASTRDGREETQYF. The CDR3 nucleotides read TGTGCCAGCACTCGGGACGGTCGAGAAGAGACCCAGTACTTC.

This clonotype was seen many times. This chain connects TRBV29-1 to TRBJ2-2, with 15 bases that match TRBD2. CDR1 SQVTM and CDR2 ANQGSEA come from the germline V gene. The CDR3 is made up of 14 amino acids. V gave up 7 bases and J gave up 6 bases; unmatched junction bases: 3. CDR3 amino acids: CSGGLAGGAGELFF. CDR3 nucleotides: TGCAGCGGGGGACTAGCGGGAGGAGCCGGGGAGCTGTTTTTT.

The chain recombines TRBV2 with TRBJ2-7; 10 nucleotides match TRBD2. This CDR3 is 16 amino acids long. V shed 6 bases and J 3 bases; nucleotides not matched to a gene: 11. Germline values: CDR1 SNHLY, CDR2 FYNNEI. CDR3: CASRTVDQREGYEQYF. The CDR3 DNA reads TGTGCCAGCAGGACTGTAGACCAGCGGGAGGGCTACGAGCAGTACTTC.

V and J are TRBV2 and TRBJ1-5; D might be TRBD1 (6 bases). Germline V gives CDR1 SNHLY, CDR2 FYNNEI. The CDR3 extends over 14 amino acids. Trimming took 7 bases from V and 0 from J, leaving 10 bases between them. CDR3 loop: CASTGGHSNQPQHF. In DNA form, the CDR3 reads TGTGCCAGCACCGGGGGACATAGCAATCAGCCCCAGCATTTT.

The V and J genes are TRBV24-1 and TRBJ2-1, with D hard to call. This CDR3 comprises 13 residues. V was clipped by 3 bases and J by 10 bases, with 12 bases between them. CDR1 is KGHDR and CDR2 is SFDVKD in the germline V gene. The CDR3, as DNA: TGTGCCACCAGTGATGCCAGATATGGGGAGCAGTTCTTC. Translation: CATSDARYGEQFF.

This clonotype was seen many times. V is TRBV30 and J is TRBJ1-3; possibly TRBD1 for D (6 bases). Germline-derived CDR1 and CDR2 are GTSNPN and SVGIG (reference sequence). V was pared by 2 bases and J by 6 bases, with 14 bases between. The CDR3 is 14 amino acids. Written as DNA, the CDR3 is TGTGCCTGGAGTCAAGACACGGGGGCAAACACCATATATTTT. Translated: CAWSQDTGANTIYF.

This clonotype was seen many times. V usage is TRBV7-3 and J usage is TRBJ2-1; D gene uncertain. The germline V and J ends were trimmed by 2 bases and 9 bases, with 11 bases remaining between them. The CDR3 is 13 amino acids. CDR1 is SGHTA and CDR2 is FQGTGA in the germline V gene. The chain's CDR3 is CASSLEHGREQFF. CDR3 bases: TGTGCCAGCAGCTTAGAGCACGGCCGTGAGCAGTTCTTC.

V gene TRBV19 combines with J gene TRBJ2-7; 7 bases align to TRBD2. CDR3 length: 11 amino acids. Germline lookup yields CDR1 LNHDA and CDR2 SQIVND (reference sequence). The CDR3 sequence: CARDPSGEQYF. In nucleotides, the CDR3 is TGTGCTAGAGATCCTAGCGGCGAGCAGTACTTC.

The chain carries TRBV20-1 and TRBJ2-3, with 10 bases matching TRBD2. Germline CDR1 reads DFQATT; CDR2 reads SNEGSKA (reference sequence). V shed 2 bases and J 4 bases; nucleotides not matched to a gene: 3. The CDR3 covers 14 residues. The CDR3 DNA is TGCAGTGCTAGATCAGCGGGAGGGCCAGATACGCAGTATTTT. It translates to CSARSAGGPDTQYF.

This clonotype was recorded at least ten times. This chain uses TRBV19 with TRBJ2-3, with D tentatively TRBD1 (6 bases). The CDR3 has 15 amino acids. Germline V gives CDR1 LNHDA, CDR2 SQIVND (reference sequence). Trimming pared 3 bases from V and 3 bases from J, leaving 13 bases between. The chain's CDR3 is CASSIRGDGTDTQYF. The CDR3 DNA follows: TGTGCCAGTAGTATCAGGGGAGATGGGACAGATACGCAGTATTTT.

Notes on this clonotype: A single base separates this from a much larger clone, so it may be a read error. The V gene is TRBV20-1, the J gene TRBJ1-6; unclear D gene. CDR1 is DFQATT and CDR2 is SNEGSKA in the germline V gene (reference sequence). CDR3 length: 12 residues. V was clipped by 2 bases and J by 18 bases, with 17 bases between them. CDR3 residues: CSARQANSSPHF. CDR3 DNA sequence: TGCAGTGCTAGACAGGCTAATTCATCCCCCCACTTT.

This chain links TRBV6-6 with TRBJ1-4, with TRBD1 as a possible D gene (5 bases). The germline CDR1 and CDR2 sequences are MNHNY and SVGAGI (reference sequence). Trimming cost V 6 bases and J 14 bases, with 22 bases left between them. The CDR3 contains 14 residues. CDR3 in DNA: TGTGCCAGCAGCCAACAGGCCTCAAATGAAAGGCTGTTTTTT. Protein sequence: CASSQQASNERLFF.

The chain employs TRBV11-2 and TRBJ1-2; D is possibly TRBD1 (6 bases). Germline-derived CDR1 and CDR2 are SGHAT and FQNNGV. V dropped 3 bases and J dropped 5 bases, with 22 bases sitting between them. The length of the CDR3 is 17 residues. CDR3 coding DNA: TGTGCCAGCAGCTTTCGGACAGTAACAGATACGCAGTATGGCTACACCTTC. It encodes CASSFRTVTDTQYGYTF.

This clonotype was picked up many times. The rearrangement joins TRBV19 to TRBJ2-7, with D possibly TRBD2 on 6 matching bases. With 3 bases removed from V and 6 bases from J, the gap between germline ends came to 18 bases. Germline V gives CDR1 LNHDA, CDR2 SQIVND (reference sequence). The CDR3 loop spans 15 amino acids. In nucleotides, the CDR3 is TGTGCCAGTAGTATCGGCGGTGGCGGGGCCGGCGAGCAGTACTTC. As protein: CASSIGGGGAGEQYF.

This clonotype was seen ten or more times. The rearrangement links TRBV4-2 to TRBJ1-2; D is ambiguous. The CDR3 is 14 amino acids. Germline values: CDR1 LGHNA, CDR2 YNFKEQ. Trimming left V 1 base short and J 7 bases short, with 13 bases between. The DNA of the CDR3 is TGTGCCAGCAGCCAAGTCCCGGCAGGCTCTGGCTACACCTTC. This translates into CASSQVPAGSGYTF.

Regarding this clonotype: Because it lacks the conserved phenylalanine or tryptophan at the end, this CDR3 is likely a read error. The limits of the CDR3 on the DNA are not certain, so only TCRdb's listed CDR3 is given. The chain recombines TRBV14 with TRBJ1-2. CDR1 and CDR2 (germline): SGHDN, FVKESK. Counting both end residues, the CDR3 totals 13 amino acids. CDR3: CASSQVSFNGHTY.

This clonotype has a count of ten or more. The chain carries TRBV20-1 and TRBJ2-5; unclear D gene. The CDR3 contains 11 residues. The ends were cut back, 2 bases at V and 5 bases at J, with 6 bases in the middle. Germline lookup yields CDR1 DFQATT and CDR2 SNEGSKA (reference sequence). DNA of the CDR3: TGCAGTGCTAGACTGGAGGAGACCCAGTACTTC. Its translation is CSARLEETQYF.

In its sample, this clonotype was seen a few times. The genes are TRBV10-1 and TRBJ2-5; D might be TRBD1 (6 bases). Trimming took off 4 bases at V and 7 bases at J, with 25 bases between the two ends. This CDR3 has 17 residues. Germline V CDR1 and CDR2: WNHNN, SYGVQD (reference sequence). The CDR3, as DNA: TGCGCCAGCAGTGGGGCCGAGGGCAGGGGCGATCTTGCGACCCAGTACTTC. It encodes CASSGAEGRGDLATQYF.

The chain employs TRBV12-5 and TRBJ2-5; D gene uncertain. Germline V gene data show CDR1 as LGHNT and CDR2 as FRNRAP. The CDR3 consists of 12 residues. Trimming stripped 1 base from V and 5 bases from J, with 5 bases between. The CDR3 DNA follows: TGTGCTAGTGGTTTGGGCTGGGAGACCCAGTACTTC. Residues: CASGLGWETQYF.

This clonotype was counted only a few times. One junction end disagrees with the germline gene, perhaps due to a read error. The chain recombines TRBV7-2 with TRBJ2-5; TRBD2 matches at 7 bases. This CDR3 contains 15 residues. Germline lookup yields CDR1 SGHTA and CDR2 FQGNSA. CDR3 in DNA: TGTGCCAGCAGCTTCCCCGAGGGCTTCCGGGAGGCCCAGTATTTC. Its protein product is CASSFPEGFREAQYF. The full variable domain, completed using reference TRBV7-2 and TRBJ2-5, is GAGVSQSPSNKVTEKGKDVELRCDPISGHTALYWYRQSLGQGLEFLIYFQGNSAPDKSGLPSDRFSAERTGGSVSTLTIQRTQQEDSAVYLCASSFPEGFREAQYFGPGTRLLVL.

This clonotype was picked up many times. J is TRBJ2-3 and V is TRBV5-1, with D hard to call. CDR3 length: 15 amino acids. V lost 2 bases to trimming and J lost 0 bases, with 10 bases between them. In germline, CDR1 is SGHRS, CDR2 YFSETQ. The CDR3 DNA follows: TGCGCCAGCAGCTTTCTGGGCCATAGCACAGATACGCAGTATTTT. It yields the protein CASSFLGHSTDTQYF.

In the case of this clonotype: A single base separates this from a much larger clone, so it may be a read error. V usage is TRBV6-6 and J usage is TRBJ1-5, with a possible D match to TRBD1 (5 bases). CDR1 and CDR2 (germline): MNHNY, SVGAGI (reference sequence). The CDR3 contains 14 residues. V gave up 8 bases and J gave up 7 bases, with 18 bases separating them. The CDR3 DNA is TGTGCCAGCGTACCGGGGCAGGCCAGACAGCCCCAGCATTTT. Translation gives CASVPGQARQPQHF.

To note about this clonotype: The conserved final phenylalanine or tryptophan is absent from the CDR3, which likely points to a read error. The limits of the CDR3 on the DNA are not certain, so only TCRdb's listed CDR3 is given. The CDR3 loop reads CASSARGGVY. The V and J genes are TRBV9 and TRBJ1-4; the table gives TRBD1 as D, unverified against the DNA. Ends included, the CDR3 has 10 residues. Germline CDR1 is SGDLS and CDR2 is YYNGEE.